Detailed here is one T cell receptor beta chain. This sample is drawn from a study of CD8 T cells in Susac syndrome. V was clipped by 3 bases and J by 0 bases; unmatched bases: 4. From germline, CDR1 is LNHDA and CDR2 SQIVND (reference sequence). This CDR3 has 15 residues. It was with random hexamers that roughly 0.45 to 1 ug RNA was reverse transcribed. Amplification of TCR beta CDR3 spanned 54 Vbeta and 13 Jbeta via immunoSEQ multiplex PCR. Each CDR3 protein is one row after TCRdb ran MiXCR on the immunoSEQ multiplex PCR reads. Found here are over 95,000 distinct CDR3 sequences, nearly 95% of them singletons; the top ten hold roughly 0.14%.

The sequence was obtained from a human donor in good health. Sequencing used CD4+ T cells from PBMCs. The chain has TRBV19 and TRBJ2-7, with 8 bases aligning to TRBD2. CDR3 DNA sequence: TGTGCCAGTAGTATGGCGGCGGGAGGCTCCTACGAGCAGTACTTC. Protein product: CASSMAAGGSYEQYF.